Below are 32 T cell receptor beta chains sequenced from a single sample in a study of blood T cell repertoires in COVID-19 (dated by TCRdb to 2020 to 2022). The method behind the library was the immunoSEQ multiplex PCR assay. This is the immuneACCESS table as TCRdb keeps it, with only in-frame sequences that have V and J called. A part of the clones is gone; compared with another copy, unresolved V genes explain less than half, and the rest is unexplained. This sample holds about 200,000 clones; 70% to 90% were observed only once. Of the sample, 0.6% to 1% is held by the ten largest clones. The source material was peripheral blood. The receptors derive from a woman in her seventies with acute or convalescent COVID-19.

The rearrangement joins TRBV6-5 to TRBJ1-2; weak D call: TRBD1 (6 bases). The germline V and J ends were trimmed by 6 bases and 6 bases, with 17 bases remaining between them. This CDR3 region has 14 residues. The germline CDR1 and CDR2 sequences are MNHEY and SVGAGI. CDR3 bases: TGTGCCAGCAGCCCCCAACAGGGTATACATGGCTACACCTTC. Protein product: CASSPQQGIHGYTF.

This clone was seen a single time. V gene TRBV2 combines with J gene TRBJ1-5; D not resolved. The V gene's germline CDR1 is SNHLY and CDR2 FYNNEI. CDR3 length: 15 residues. V lost 2 bases and J lost 0, with 8 bases in between. Here the CDR3 reads CASSERHNSNQPQHF. In DNA, the CDR3 is TGTGCCAGCAGTGAAAGACACAATAGCAATCAGCCCCAGCATTTT.

The rearrangement links TRBV28 to TRBJ1-2; 8 positions match TRBD1. Germline V lookup: CDR1 MDHEN, CDR2 SYDVKM. CDR3 length equals 14 residues. V lost 1 base to trimming and J lost 6 bases; unmatched junction nucleotides: 4. For the CDR3, the DNA is TGTGCCAGCAGTTTATCCGACAGGGGCCATGGCTACACCTTC. It translates to CASSLSDRGHGYTF.

CDR3 protein: CSAQRGTQYF. CDR3 DNA: TGCAGTGCTCAGAGAGGGACCCAGTACTTC. The J gene is TRBJ2-5, the V gene TRBV20-1, with D unresolved. From germline, CDR1 is DFQATT and CDR2 SNEGSKA (reference sequence). V was shortened by 5 bases and J by 7 bases, with 8 bases between the two germline ends. There are 10 residues in the CDR3.

The V call is TRBV7-2, the J call TRBJ2-7; TRBD1 might be the D (5 bases). Germline values: CDR1 SGHTA, CDR2 FQGNSA. The length of the CDR3 is 12 residues. Trimming removed 2 bases at V and 9 bases at J, with 11 bases between. The CDR3 DNA sequence: TGTGCCAGCAGCTTACAGGGTACTGGGCAGTACTTC. It specifies CASSLQGTGQYF.

The chain recombines TRBV4-1 with TRBJ2-4; 16 bases map to TRBD2. The V and J ends lost 3 bases and 0 bases, in that order; junction bases with no gene match: 2. The CDR3 sequence is 18 residues long. Germline V lookup: CDR1 MGHRA, CDR2 YSYEKL. CDR3 in amino acids: CASSQGLAGGRAKNIQYF. The CDR3 nucleotides read TGCGCCAGCAGCCAGGGACTAGCGGGAGGGCGAGCCAAAAACATTCAGTACTTC.

In DNA form, the CDR3 reads TGTGCCAGCAGCTTCAGGGGACTAGCGGGGGGAAGCAATGAGCAGTTCTTC. Translation gives CASSFRGLAGGSNEQFF. The chain links TRBV7-2 to TRBJ2-1; 15 bases agree with TRBD2. The V segment lost 3 bases and the J segment 6 bases; nucleotides outside the gene matches: 6. This CDR3 contains 17 residues. Germline CDR1 and CDR2: SGHTA and FQGNSA. The full variable domain, rest sourced from reference TRBV7-2 and TRBJ2-1, is GAGVSQSPSNKVTEKGKDVELRCDPISGHTALYWYRQSLGQGLEFLIYFQGNSAPDKSGLPSDRFSAERTGGSVSTLTIQRTQQEDSAVYLCASSFRGLAGGSNEQFFGPGTRLTVL.

The rearrangement uses TRBV28 and TRBJ1-5, with D maybe TRBD1 (6 bases). The V gene's germline CDR1 is MDHEN and CDR2 SYDVKM. The CDR3 is made up of 17 amino acids. Trimming pared 5 bases from V and 0 bases from J, leaving 17 bases between. The CDR3 bases are TGTGCCAGCAGTGGGCAGGGGTTGGGGTATAGCAATCAGCCCCAGCATTTT. Translation gives CASSGQGLGYSNQPQHF.

Details on this clone: Different DNA sequences within this sample yield the same CDR3. The chain employs TRBV12-5 and TRBJ1-2; 8 positions agree with TRBD1. Germline loops: CDR1 LGHNT, CDR2 FRNRAP. The CDR3 is 14 amino acids. V dropped 1 base and J dropped 5; count of bases not matched to a gene: 3. Here the CDR3 reads CASGLAGQGYGYTF. The CDR3 DNA is TGTGCTAGTGGTTTGGCTGGACAGGGTTATGGCTACACCTTC.

The chain recombines TRBV12-3 or TRBV12-4 with TRBJ1-2; 7 bases align to TRBD1. The CDR3 extends over 11 amino acids. The V segment lost 6 bases and the J segment 7 bases; nucleotides outside the gene matches: 2. The CDR3 DNA is TGTGCCAGCAGGTACAGGGGTGGCTACACCTTC. It yields the protein CASRYRGGYTF.

V is TRBV10-3 and J is TRBJ2-5; 11 bases match TRBD1. CDR1 and CDR2 from the germline V gene are ENHRY and SYGVKD. The V and J ends lost 8 bases and 4 bases, in that order; junction bases with no gene match: 0. The length of the CDR3 is 12 residues. The CDR3 loop reads CAIGTGGETQYF. The CDR3 DNA reads as TGTGCCATCGGGACAGGGGGAGAGACCCAGTACTTC.

The V gene is TRBV19, the J gene TRBJ1-3; possibly TRBD1 for D (6 bases). The ends were cut back, 5 bases at V and 7 bases at J, with 15 bases in the middle. The CDR3 runs to 14 residues. The germline V gene encodes CDR1 LNHDA and CDR2 SQIVND (reference sequence). The CDR3 DNA sequence: TGTGCCAGTAGTGCTCCCGGCAGGGGTAACACCATATATTTT. Translating it yields CASSAPGRGNTIYF.

This clone turned up a few times. J is TRBJ1-1 and V is TRBV10-3; TRBD1 matches at 7 bases. Germline CDR1 is ENHRY and CDR2 is SYGVKD. CDR3 length: 15 residues. With V trimmed by 2 bases and J by 0 bases, 3 bases remained unmatched. Here the CDR3 reads CAISEPQGMNTEAFF. The DNA of the CDR3 is TGTGCCATCAGTGAGCCACAGGGGATGAACACTGAAGCTTTCTTT.

This clone was recorded once. The chain carries TRBV12-3 or TRBV12-4 and TRBJ1-5, with D possibly TRBD1 on 5 matching bases. V gave up 4 bases and J gave up 4 bases, with 8 bases separating them. The CDR3 covers 13 residues. The CDR3 loop reads CASSYDSNQPQHF. DNA of the CDR3: TGTGCCAGCAGTTACGACAGTAATCAGCCCCAGCATTTT.

The chain uses TRBV6-2 or TRBV6-3 and TRBJ1-5; 10 bases are shared with TRBD1. Looked up from germline, CDR1 is MNHEY and CDR2 is SVGEGT. Trimming cost V 5 bases and J 6 bases; bases outside gene matches: 7. The CDR3 is made up of 15 amino acids. The CDR3 nucleotides are TGTGCCAGCAGTCTTGGACAGGGGGTAGGTCAGCCCCAGCATTTT. Protein product: CASSLGQGVGQPQHF.

This chain uses TRBV9 with TRBJ1-1, with a possible D match to TRBD1 (6 bases). V lost 1 base and J 1 base, leaving 8 bases between the germline ends. Germline values: CDR1 SGDLS, CDR2 YYNGEE. CDR3 size: 14 residues. CDR3 nucleotides: TGTGCCAGCAGCGTACAGACAGGGAACACTGAAGCTTTCTTT. It codes for CASSVQTGNTEAFF.

The chain carries TRBV4-1 and TRBJ1-3; D is unresolved. The CDR3 extends over 16 amino acids. The V end was cut by 1 base, the J end by 2 bases, with 12 bases between. Germline V gene data show CDR1 as MGHRA and CDR2 as YSYEKL. CDR3: CASSQGRILAGNTIYF. The CDR3 coding sequence is TGCGCCAGCAGCCAAGGGAGAATCCTAGCTGGAAACACCATATATTTT.

The chain joins TRBV7-2 to TRBJ1-5; 8 nucleotides match TRBD1. The CDR3 extends over 16 amino acids. The trim removed 1 base at V and 4 bases at J, leaving 6 bases unmatched. Germline CDR1 is SGHTA and CDR2 is FQGNSA. The CDR3 spells CASSLVARTGNQPQHF. CDR3 coding DNA: TGTGCCAGCAGCTTAGTCGCTAGGACAGGGAATCAGCCCCAGCATTTT.

The rearrangement joins TRBV7-2 to TRBJ2-1; TRBD2 is a possible D gene (5 bases). Germline-derived CDR1 and CDR2 are SGHTA and FQGNSA. Trimming cost V 5 bases and J 10 bases, with 15 bases left between them. CDR3 size: 13 residues. The CDR3 DNA is TGTGCCAGCAGCCCCCATGAGGGTCGCGAGCAGTTCTTC. Translated, it gives CASSPHEGREQFF.

The J gene is TRBJ2-5, the V gene TRBV18; possible D gene TRBD2, 6 bases. The germline CDR1 and CDR2 sequences are KGHSH and LQKENI. V was trimmed by 6 bases and J by 10 bases, leaving 21 bases between them. This CDR3 is 14 amino acids long. CDR3 protein: CASSPGTPRGDQYF. The DNA of the CDR3 is TGTGCCAGCTCGCCCGGGACTCCGAGAGGGGACCAGTACTTC.

The CDR3 sequence is CASSRRGGRYSGNTIYF. The CDR3, as DNA: TGTGCCAGCAGTCGACGGGGGGGACGCTACTCTGGAAACACCATATATTTT. The rearrangement links TRBV6-6 to TRBJ1-3, with a possible D match to TRBD1 (5 bases). The germline V and J ends were trimmed by 5 bases and 0 bases, with 17 bases remaining between them. This CDR3 spans 17 amino acids. Germline V gene sequence: CDR1 MNHNY, CDR2 SVGAGI (reference sequence).

The V gene is TRBV25-1, the J gene TRBJ1-4; D is possibly TRBD1 (6 bases). Per germline, CDR1 MGHDK and CDR2 SYGVNS. This CDR3 is built from 15 residues. Trimming took off 6 bases at V and 10 bases at J, with 21 bases between the two ends. CDR3 DNA sequence: TGTGCCAGCAGGGAACAGGGTCCCCAGGAGGGAAAACTGTTTTTT. It encodes CASREQGPQEGKLFF.

The chain has TRBV11-2 and TRBJ2-1, with 12 bases matching TRBD1. The CDR3 is 16 residues long. The V and J ends lost 1 base and 8 bases, in that order; junction bases with no gene match: 6. Per the germline V gene, CDR1 is SGHAT and CDR2 is FQNNGV. CDR3 residues: CASSLGRDRGLDEQFF. CDR3 DNA sequence: TGTGCCAGCAGCTTAGGCCGGGACAGGGGGCTCGATGAGCAGTTCTTC.

J is TRBJ2-2 and V is TRBV5-4; D gene unclear. CDR3 length equals 17 residues. Germline loops: CDR1 SGHNT, CDR2 YYREEE (reference sequence). The ends were cut back, 0 bases at V and 0 bases at J, with 12 bases in the middle. In DNA, the CDR3 is TGTGCCAGCAGCTTGGTGCTTGGCGGCGCGAACACCGGGGAGCTGTTTTTT. Its translation: CASSLVLGGANTGELFF.

This chain joins TRBV6-5 and TRBJ1-2; tentative D call: TRBD1 (5 bases). Germline V CDR1 and CDR2: MNHEY, SVGAGI. The CDR3 has 12 residues. Deletions cut 6 bases from V and 2 bases from J, with 7 bases between. CDR3 DNA sequence: TGTGCCAGCAGAACAGGAAACTATGGCTACACCTTC. This gives the protein CASRTGNYGYTF.

About this clone itself: Other DNA sequences in the same sample also yield this CDR3. This rearrangement joins TRBV2 to TRBJ1-1; no clear D gene. Germline V CDR1 and CDR2: SNHLY, FYNNEI. This CDR3 has 12 residues. V gave up 6 bases and J gave up 1 base, with 6 bases separating them. Here the CDR3 reads CASSQKNTEAFF. The CDR3, as DNA: TGTGCCAGCAGCCAGAAGAACACTGAAGCTTTCTTT.

Remarks on this clone: The same CDR3 is also encoded by other DNA sequences in this sample. The chain combines TRBV3-1 (or the pseudogene TRBV3-2) with TRBJ2-5; D possibly corresponds to TRBD2 (7 bases). The CDR3 runs to 15 residues. Germline V gene data show CDR1 as LGHDT and CDR2 as YNNKEL (reference sequence). V was cut by 1 base and J by 7 bases, with 16 bases left in between. The CDR3 DNA is TGTGCCAGCAGCCAAGTAGTAGGGGGGAGGGGGACCCAGTACTTC. As protein: CASSQVVGGRGTQYF.

This chain connects TRBV6-2 or TRBV6-3 to TRBJ2-2; D is perhaps TRBD2 (5 bases). This CDR3 is 16 amino acids long. The germline gives CDR1 MNHEY, CDR2 SVGEGT. Trimming took 5 bases from V and 3 from J, leaving 16 bases between them. CDR3 region: CASSPHVGSDTGELFF. The CDR3 DNA follows: TGTGCCAGCAGTCCCCATGTAGGGAGCGACACCGGGGAGCTGTTTTTT.

The V gene is TRBV11-2, the J gene TRBJ1-4, with TRBD1 as a possible D gene (6 bases). The germline V gene encodes CDR1 SGHAT and CDR2 FQNNGV. V lost 3 bases and J 5 bases, leaving 13 bases between the germline ends. The CDR3 consists of 15 residues. CDR3 residues: CASSFGDKRNEKLFF. DNA for the CDR3: TGTGCCAGCAGCTTTGGGGACAAAAGAAATGAAAAACTGTTTTTT.

V and J are TRBV3-1 (or the pseudogene TRBV3-2) and TRBJ1-5; the D is unclear. From germline, CDR1 is LGHDT and CDR2 YNNKEL (reference sequence). V was pared by 0 bases and J by 7 bases, with 13 bases between. The CDR3 is 15 residues long. The CDR3 spells CASSQDREGRQPQHF. CDR3 coding DNA: TGTGCCAGCAGCCAAGATCGGGAAGGGAGGCAGCCCCAGCATTTT.

The CDR3 spells CASSLRTAMNTEAFF. For the CDR3, the DNA is TGCGCCAGCAGCCTACGGACAGCTATGAACACTGAAGCTTTCTTT. The chain uses TRBV4-1 and TRBJ1-1; D possibly corresponds to TRBD1 (6 bases). Germline V lookup: CDR1 MGHRA, CDR2 YSYEKL. This CDR3 region has 15 residues. Deletions cut 4 bases from V and 0 bases from J, with 12 bases between.

The rearrangement joins TRBV21-1 to TRBJ1-1. TRBV21-1 is labeled a pseudogene. The CDR3 has 18 amino acids. The CDR3 nucleotides are TGTGCCAGCAGCCCAAGGGGGGGGCCTTTTAACCCTCATAATGAAGCTTTCTTT. Translating it yields CASSPRGGPFNPHNEAFF.